This T cell receptor (beta chain) derives from a study of blood T cell repertoires in COVID-19. Study-level information: Both acute and convalescent COVID-19 samples were obtained from the United States, Italy and Spain.

Original data processing: Researchers report that nucleated cell counts were estimated from reference gene primer amplification. Some clones are missing from TCRdb's copy, which holds only in-frame ones; the method was immunoSEQ multiplex PCR. V, J and clone size are taken as reported in that table, and D and trimming were inferred from the DNA itself. The data hold roughly 300,000 clones, with roughly 90% observed a single time. Symptom resolution, clearance, or two negative PCRs marked donors in Cohort 3 as recovered. Trimming took off 3 bases at V and 4 bases at J, with 10 bases between the two ends. Germline CDR1 KGHSH, CDR2 LQKENI. The CDR3 is 13 amino acids.

Sequencing was done on a sample of PBMCs or T cells enriched from blood (not recorded which). The receptor's source is a young woman who had recovered from COVID-19. The rearrangement joins TRBV18 to TRBJ2-7, with D maybe TRBD1 (6 bases). The CDR3 DNA is TGTGCCAGCTCACCGCGGACAGATTACGAGCAGTACTTC. Amino acid sequence: CASSPRTDYEQYF. Full variable domain (remainder filled in from reference TRBV18 and TRBJ2-7): NAGVMQNPRHLVRRRGQEARLRCSPMKGHSHVYWYRQLPEEGLKFMVYLQKENIIDESGMPKERFSAEFPKEGPSILRIQQVVRGDSAAYFCASSPRTDYEQYFGPGTRLTVT.